This TCR beta chain comes out of a study of immune cell composition in non-small cell lung cancer. The overall study: Lung adenocarcinoma or squamous carcinoma made up most tumours.

Profiling relied on immunoSEQ multiplex PCR, and the TCRdb table lists in-frame clones only, not all of them. The table records approximately 1,500 clones, approximately 71% of them present only once. Notes on this clone: The antigen is unknown.

CDR1 is SGHAT and CDR2 is FQNNGV in the germline V gene. Deletions cut 2 bases from V and 4 bases from J, with 11 bases between. The CDR3 length is 14 residues. The study's findings and limits: Lung squamous cell carcinoma tumours had significantly higher top 10 clone scores and productive clonality than lung adenocarcinoma.

The sequenced sample consisted of lung tumor tissue. The origin of this receptor is a human donor with non-small cell lung cancer. The V gene is TRBV11-2, the J gene TRBJ1-2; D is unresolved. CDR3 amino acids: CASSLSRSSYGYTF. CDR3 DNA: TGTGCCAGCAGCTTAAGTAGGAGCTCCTATGGCTACACCTTC. The full variable domain, in which reference TRBV11-2 and TRBJ1-2 provide the parts outside the CDR3, is EAGVAQSPRYKIIEKRQSVAFWCNPISGHATLYWYQQILGQGPKLLIQFQNNGVVDDSQLPKDRFSAERLKGVDSTLKIQPAKLEDSAVYLCASSLSRSSYGYTFGSGTRLTVV.